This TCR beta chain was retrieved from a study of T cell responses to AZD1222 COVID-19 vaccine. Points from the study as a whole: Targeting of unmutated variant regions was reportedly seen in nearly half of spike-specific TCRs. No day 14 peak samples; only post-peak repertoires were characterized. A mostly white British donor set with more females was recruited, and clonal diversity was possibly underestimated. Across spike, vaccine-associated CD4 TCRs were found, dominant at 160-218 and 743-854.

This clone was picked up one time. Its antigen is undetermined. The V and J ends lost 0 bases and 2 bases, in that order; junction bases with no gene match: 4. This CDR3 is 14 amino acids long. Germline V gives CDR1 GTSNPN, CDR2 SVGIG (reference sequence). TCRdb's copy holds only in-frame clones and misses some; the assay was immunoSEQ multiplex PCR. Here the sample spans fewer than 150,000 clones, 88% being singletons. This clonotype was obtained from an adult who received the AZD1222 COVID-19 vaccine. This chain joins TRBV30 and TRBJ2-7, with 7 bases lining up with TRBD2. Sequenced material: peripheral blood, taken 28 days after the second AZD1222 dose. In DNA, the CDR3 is TGTGCCTGGAGTGTCGATAGCGGGCCCTACGAGCAGTACTTC. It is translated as CAWSVDSGPYEQYF.